Following are 22 T cell receptor beta chains from one sample sequenced in a study of blood T cell repertoires in COVID-19. The data were produced by immunoSEQ multiplex PCR, yet TCRdb's version contains in-frame clones alone and is incomplete. The sample has some 300,000 clones, 70% to 90% seen once. What was sequenced was PBMCs or T cells enriched from blood (not recorded which). All receptors come from a woman in her fifties or sixties in a cohort exposed to, infected with or recovered from COVID-19 (not recorded which).

This rearrangement joins TRBV19 to TRBJ2-5; 9 bases agree with TRBD1. The germline V gene has CDR1 LNHDA and CDR2 SQIVND (reference sequence). This CDR3 is built from 16 residues. Unmatched junction bases numbered 8, after V lost 4 bases and J lost 2 bases. DNA of the CDR3: TGTGCCAGTAGTACCCTCGGGACAGGGAATCAAGAGACCCAGTACTTC. Protein sequence: CASSTLGTGNQETQYF.

V usage is TRBV29-1 and J usage is TRBJ2-1; D uncertain. This CDR3 comprises 12 residues. CDR1 SQVTM and CDR2 ANQGSEA come from the germline V gene. V lost 3 bases and J 6 bases, leaving 9 bases between the germline ends. The CDR3 DNA follows: TGCAGCGTTGATCGTTCCCCCAATGAGCAGTTCTTC. Amino acids: CSVDRSPNEQFF.

This clone was seen only a few times. This rearrangement joins TRBV25-1 to TRBJ1-2; D ambiguous. V was clipped by 3 bases and J by 8 bases, with 10 bases between them. CDR3 length equals 12 residues. CDR1 MGHDK and CDR2 SYGVNS come from the germline V gene. CDR3 sequence: CASSDRSWGYTF. CDR3 in DNA: TGTGCCAGCAGTGACAGGTCGTGGGGCTACACCTTC.

V is TRBV29-1 and J is TRBJ2-7; TRBD2 is a possible D gene (6 bases). Between the trimmed V and J ends, which lost 5 bases and 1 base, there was a span of 21 bases. Germline CDR1 reads SQVTM; CDR2 reads ANQGSEA. The length of the CDR3 is 16 residues. CDR3 sequence (DNA): TGCAGCGTTCTAGGGACGGGGGACGCCAGTTCCTACGAGCAGTACTTC. It yields the protein CSVLGTGDASSYEQYF.

This clone was counted a single time. The chain links TRBV7-9 to TRBJ2-5; D is possibly TRBD1 (5 bases). Germline assignment: CDR1 SEHNR and CDR2 FQNEAQ (reference sequence). V was trimmed by 2 bases and J by 0 bases, leaving 13 bases between them. The CDR3 length is 16 residues. The CDR3 bases are TGTGCCAGCAGCTTAATATTAACGACAGACCAAGAGACCCAGTACTTC. Encoded protein: CASSLILTTDQETQYF.

The V call is TRBV15, the J call TRBJ1-5; D is unclear. Germline V CDR1 and CDR2: LNHNV, YYDKDF (reference sequence). This CDR3 contains 16 residues. Trimming pared 2 bases from V and 0 bases from J, leaving 11 bases between. CDR3 in amino acids: CATSRSGGYSNQPQHF. The CDR3 nucleotides are TGTGCCACCAGCAGATCCGGAGGATATAGCAATCAGCCCCAGCATTTT.

The rearrangement uses TRBV7-9 and TRBJ1-2; D gene unclear. This CDR3 is 13 amino acids long. Trimming shortened V by 8 bases and J by 1 base, and 11 bases separated the two germline ends. The V gene's germline CDR1 is SEHNR and CDR2 FQNEAQ (reference sequence). The CDR3 loop is CASVNNFNYGYTF. The CDR3 bases are TGTGCCAGCGTCAACAATTTTAACTATGGCTACACCTTC.

The rearrangement uses TRBV4-3 and TRBJ1-3, with TRBD1 as a possible D gene (6 bases). Germline V gene sequence: CDR1 LGHNA, CDR2 YSLEER. V shed 0 bases and J shed 0 bases, with 9 bases lying between them. The CDR3 is 16 amino acids. CDR3 in amino acids: CASSQDYRDSGNTIYF. The CDR3, as DNA: TGCGCCAGCAGCCAAGATTACAGGGACTCTGGAAACACCATATATTTT.

The genes are TRBV7-2 and TRBJ1-1; the D is unclear. CDR1 is SGHTA, CDR2 FQGNSA, per germline. This CDR3 contains 14 residues. V lost 1 base, J lost 0 bases, and 6 bases lay in between. The CDR3 here is CASSLGSVNTEAFF. The CDR3 nucleotides read TGTGCCAGCAGCTTAGGTTCAGTGAACACTGAAGCTTTCTTT.

The J gene is TRBJ2-7, the V gene TRBV6-5; D is ambiguous. The CDR3 runs 13 residues. CDR1 is MNHEY, CDR2 SVGAGI, per germline. Trimming took 0 bases from V and 1 from J, leaving 4 bases between them. The CDR3 coding sequence is TGTGCCAGCAGTTACTCCCAGTCCTACGAGCAGTACTTC. It is translated as CASSYSQSYEQYF.

This rearrangement joins TRBV28 to TRBJ2-7, with D uncertain. The V end lost 3 bases, the J end lost 5 bases, and 8 bases lay between the germline ends. Germline V gene lookup returns CDR1 MDHEN and CDR2 SYDVKM. The CDR3 contains 12 residues. The CDR3 sequence: CASSLGWHEQYF. The CDR3 DNA is TGTGCCAGCAGTTTGGGCTGGCACGAGCAGTACTTC.

The chain carries TRBV3-1 (or the pseudogene TRBV3-2) and TRBJ2-2; 9 bases match TRBD1. The CDR3 contains 15 residues. The germline V gene has CDR1 LGHDT and CDR2 YNNKEL (reference sequence). The trim removed 4 bases at V and 4 bases at J, leaving 4 bases unmatched. The CDR3 loop is CASSRQGGTTGELFF. For the CDR3, the DNA is TGTGCCAGCAGCCGACAGGGGGGCACCACCGGGGAGCTGTTTTTT.

The chain recombines TRBV19 with TRBJ2-7; 8 positions agree with TRBD2. The CDR3 spans 14 residues. Trimming at V came to 9 bases and at J to 0 bases, leaving 7 bases not matched to a gene. Germline assignment: CDR1 LNHDA and CDR2 SQIVND (reference sequence). The CDR3, as DNA: TGTGCCAGCAGGAGCGGGAGATCCTCCTACGAGCAGTACTTC. It specifies CASRSGRSSYEQYF.

The V call is TRBV28, the J call TRBJ2-1; a possible D gene is TRBD2 (6 bases). This CDR3 comprises 19 residues. The germline gives CDR1 MDHEN, CDR2 SYDVKM. V was shortened by 5 bases and J by 0 bases, with 23 bases between the two germline ends. The CDR3 DNA reads as TGTGCCAGCAGTCCCCTCACCCCGATCGACGGGAGCTCCTACAATGAGCAGTTCTTC. Translated: CASSPLTPIDGSSYNEQFF. The full variable domain, rest sourced from reference TRBV28 and TRBJ2-1, is DVKVTQSSRYLVKRTGEKVFLECVQDMDHENMFWYRQDPGLGLRLIYFSYDVKMKEKGDIPEGYSVSREKKERFSLILESASTNQTSMYLCASSPLTPIDGSSYNEQFFGPGTRLTVL.

The chain joins TRBV30 to TRBJ1-3, with TRBD1 matching 7 bases. From germline, CDR1 is GTSNPN and CDR2 SVGIG (reference sequence). J gave up 1 base and V 3 bases, and 3 bases lay outside the gene matches. CDR3 length equals 14 residues. This CDR3 reads CAWSSGGSGNTIYF. DNA of the CDR3: TGTGCCTGGAGCTCAGGGGGATCTGGAAACACCATATATTTT.

J is TRBJ2-3 and V is TRBV18, with D uncertain. V was shortened by 0 bases and J by 0 bases, with 7 bases between the two germline ends. Germline loops: CDR1 KGHSH, CDR2 LQKENI. The CDR3 has 15 amino acids. The CDR3 sequence is CASSPPSQSTDTQYF. For the CDR3, the DNA is TGTGCCAGCTCACCACCTAGTCAAAGCACAGATACGCAGTATTTT.

The V gene is TRBV11-2, the J gene TRBJ1-2; D possibly corresponds to TRBD1 (6 bases). The V and J ends lost 5 bases and 6 bases respectively, with 19 bases between them. Germline CDR1 SGHAT, CDR2 FQNNGV. The CDR3 sequence is 15 residues long. The CDR3 region has the DNA TGTGCCAGCAGCCTGAGGACAGTTACATCAAATGGCTACACCTTC. Translation: CASSLRTVTSNGYTF.

This clone came up a few times. The chain couples TRBV5-1 to TRBJ2-1, with 9 bases fitting TRBD2. The CDR3 has 14 residues. The J segment lost 10 bases and the V segment lost 2 bases, leaving 7 bases of the junction unmatched. Germline V gene data show CDR1 as SGHRS and CDR2 as YFSETQ. The CDR3 DNA reads as TGCGCCAGCAGCTTACGGCTAGCGGGACACGAGCAGTTCTTC. It specifies CASSLRLAGHEQFF. Supplemented by reference TRBV5-1 and TRBJ2-1, the full variable domain reads KAGVTQTPRYLIKTRGQQVTLSCSPISGHRSVSWYQQTPGQGLQFLFEYFSETQRNKGNFPGRFSGRQFSNSRSEMNVSTLELGDSALYLCASSLRLAGHEQFFGPGTRLTVL.

The CDR3 loop is CSVSTGLNTEAFF. DNA for the CDR3: TGCAGCGTTTCGACAGGGTTAAACACTGAAGCTTTCTTT. This rearrangement joins TRBV29-1 to TRBJ1-1, with 7 bases fitting TRBD1. Germline V gene sequence: CDR1 SQVTM, CDR2 ANQGSEA. The CDR3 has 13 amino acids. V lost 5 bases and J lost 2; bases outside the gene matches: 5. Complete variable domain (other parts from reference TRBV29-1 and TRBJ1-1): SAVISQKPSRDICQRGTSLTIQCQVDSQVTMMFWYRQQPGQSLTLIATANQGSEATYESGFVIDKFPISRPNLTFSTLTVSNMSPEDSSIYLCSVSTGLNTEAFFGQGTRLTVV.

CDR3 sequence reads: CATSDLDKDQETQYF. The CDR3 bases are TGTGCCACCAGTGACCTGGACAAGGACCAAGAGACCCAGTACTTC. The chain has TRBV24-1 and TRBJ2-5; the D gene is possibly TRBD1 (5 bases). The V end lost 4 bases, the J end lost 0 bases, and 11 bases lay between the germline ends. Germline V gives CDR1 KGHDR, CDR2 SFDVKD. The CDR3 consists of 15 residues.

The chain joins TRBV6-5 to TRBJ2-3; 9 bases line up with TRBD2. Germline-derived CDR1 and CDR2 are MNHEY and SVGAGI. The CDR3 has 14 residues. Trimming at V came to 6 bases and at J to 6 bases, leaving 7 bases not matched to a gene. CDR3 loop: CASRGLAERDTQYF. The CDR3 DNA reads TGTGCCAGCAGGGGACTAGCAGAGAGGGATACGCAGTATTTT.

V is TRBV5-8 and J is TRBJ2-3; 9 bases line up with TRBD1. The V gene's germline CDR1 is SGHTS and CDR2 YDEGEE. This CDR3 contains 15 residues. Unmatched junction bases numbered 5, after V lost 4 bases and J lost 2 bases. This CDR3 is CASSPGTGHTDTQYF. CDR3 in DNA: TGTGCCAGCAGCCCCGGGACAGGGCACACAGATACGCAGTATTTT.